This TCR beta chain originates from a study of blood T cell repertoires in COVID-19. Study-level background: Sources were T cells, B-cell-depleted T cells, or PBMCs; the material itself was cDNA or gDNA.

This CDR3 is 15 amino acids long. V was clipped by 0 bases and J by 2 bases, with 8 bases between them. CDR1 and CDR2 from the germline V gene are LGHNA and YSLEER. Original analysis: How many nucleated cells were present was estimated from reference gene primer amplification. The table came from immunoSEQ multiplex PCR; TCRdb's copy has only in-frame clones and leaves some out. That table is the source of V, J and clone size, and D and trimming were worked out from the DNA. Of under 300,000 clones listed, around nine tenths are singletons. Enrolled through a virtual design, the participants were between about 18 and 100 years of age and came from about two dozen US areas.

The receptor was isolated from a woman under 30 who had recovered from COVID-19. Sequencing used PBMCs or T cells enriched from blood (not recorded which). The gene calls are TRBV4-3 and TRBJ1-3; D not resolved. The CDR3 DNA sequence: TGCGCCAGCAGCCAAGACAGAACTACTGGAAACACCATATATTTT. Amino acids: CASSQDRTTGNTIYF.